Sequencing of this T cell receptor beta chain was carried out in a study of regulatory T cells in long-lasting Graves disease (dated by TCRdb to 2020 to 2023). About the investigation overall: Persistent Graves' disease meant more than 5 years of antithyroid drug treatment with TSH receptor autoantibodies that stayed positive. Peripheral blood TCR sequencing and RNA sequencing compared persistent Graves' disease patients with newly diagnosed Graves' disease patients. The study was conducted in China and was registered as a clinical trial. A total of roughly 33 samples underwent TCR sequencing: around 13 from persistent and roughly 20 from newly diagnosed Graves' disease patients. On average, persistent Graves' disease patients in the clinical cohort had been on antithyroid drugs for about 10 years. Here is what the overall study found, with its caveats: The study examined only peripheral blood because the primary lesion, thyroid tissue, could not be accessed. Preferential use of TRBV28, TRBJ1-2 and TRBJ2-5 was observed in persistent disease, whereas TRBV20-1 and TRBJ2-1 were favored in newly diagnosed disease. Patients with persistent disease shared more public clonotypes (approximately 2,500) than newly diagnosed patients did (966). The authors acknowledged the small sample size as a limitation that may reduce accuracy. Only the TCR beta chain was sequenced and analyzed. Compared with newly diagnosed patients, persistent Graves' disease patients had lower TCR Shannon entropy and fewer highly expanded clones, which suggests clonal expansion.

With respect to this clonotype: Its target antigen remains unknown. A much larger clonotype is one base distant, so this may be a read error. Likely a read error: the CDR3 ends without its conserved phenylalanine or tryptophan.

The library came from multiplex PCR. Sequencing took place on an Illumina HiSeq 4000. iRepertoire HTBI primers and Arm-PCR amplification of CDR3 regions were used to construct TCR beta libraries. PCR products were gel purified before sequencing. In the authors' own workflow: Across samples, 60 to 80 TRBV and roughly 13 TRBJ segments were identified and used for gene usage analysis of CDR3 amino acid clonotypes. COPE and FqMerger were used to merge filtered high-quality paired reads into contigs. BLAST was used to align contigs to the IMGT TRBV, TRBD and TRBJ reference genes, and CDR3 was defined following IMGT. Clonotypes above 0.1% frequency were classified as highly expanded clones. Shannon entropy served as the measure of repertoire diversity, while the Gini coefficient captured V-J evenness. A clonotype was considered public if more than one individual shared it. Starting from the raw public reads, TCRdb applied fastp trimming at Q25, assembled clones with MiXCR and retained in-frame beta chains. All rows with the same CDR3 protein become a single entry with the most common DNA and genes. None of the V and J calls come from the authors' own analysis; TCRdb made them. This sample lists 350,000 to 450,000 distinct CDR3 sequences; more than 20% were detected once. About a fifth of the sample belongs to the ten largest clones.

This sample's time point label indicates: persistent/refractory GD, antithyroid drugs over 5 years with positive TRAb. For both TCR sequencing and RNA sequencing, RNA was extracted from PBMCs in TRIzol. The diagnosis of Graves' disease followed American Thyroid Association guidelines. Patients for the study were recruited at an endocrinology department in Xi'an, China. From each patient, approximately 9 milliliters of peripheral blood was collected into an EDTA anticoagulant tube. PBMCs were isolated by Ficoll Paque Plus density gradient separation without further T cell sorting. An Agilent 2100 Bioanalyzer and agarose gel were used to assess RNA quality, and a NanoDrop 2000 was used to measure RNA concentration. V is reduced by 6 bases and J by 0 bases, leaving a spacing of 15 bases between them. CDR1 MNHEY and CDR2 SVGEGT are derived from the germline V gene. The CDR3 has 15 residues if both end residues are counted. This entry keeps only the CDR3 DNA: 45 bases, framed from base 1.

The sequencing here drew on peripheral blood mononuclear cells (PBMCs), taken when the disease was refractory, from a patient treated with antithyroid drugs. This receptor was obtained from a female donor with Graves disease. The chain joins TRBV6-2 or TRBV6-3 to TRBJ2-7, with a tentative D gene TRBD1 over 5 matching bases. In nucleotides, the sequence is TGTGCCAGCAGAAATAACAGGCCTAGCTCCTACGAGCAGTACCTC. The translation is CASRNNRPSSYEQYL.